This T cell receptor beta chain comes out of a study of cytomegalovirus exposure and HLA in healthy donors. 13 Jbeta primers and 60 Vbeta primers were used for the PCR. Profiling relied on immunoSEQ multiplex PCR, and the TCRdb table lists in-frame clones only, not all of them. The sample has about 140,000 clones, about three quarters seen once. The CDR3 is 14 amino acids. Germline CDR1 and CDR2: MNHNY and SVGAGI (reference sequence). The J segment lost 4 bases and the V segment lost 2 bases, leaving 1 base of the junction unmatched. Sequenced input: PBMCs. The chain combines TRBV6-6 with TRBJ2-7, with 11 bases fitting TRBD1. This receptor was obtained from a woman aged 40 to 50 in good health and CMV-seronegative. CDR3 amino acids: CASSYGTGGYEQYF. The CDR3 DNA is TGTGCCAGCAGTTACGGGACAGGGGGATACGAGCAGTACTTC.